Below are 23 T cell receptor beta chains sequenced from a single sample in a study of blood T cell repertoires in COVID-19. TCRdb's copy holds only in-frame clones and misses some; the assay was immunoSEQ multiplex PCR. The sample has 70,000 or so clones, about 92% seen once; the top ten hold roughly a tenth. The sequenced material came from peripheral blood. The receptors were sampled from a human donor in a cohort sampled during active COVID-19.

This clone was seen a single time. The chain joins TRBV19 to TRBJ2-2; TRBD2 matches at 10 bases. This CDR3 spans 19 amino acids. CDR1 and CDR2 (germline): LNHDA, SQIVND (reference sequence). V was clipped by 2 bases and J by 5 bases; unmatched bases: 14. The chain's CDR3 is CASSIKGLAGVQVTGELFF. CDR3 in DNA: TGTGCCAGTAGTATAAAAGGTCTAGCGGGAGTTCAGGTGACCGGGGAGCTGTTTTTT.

The chain links TRBV30 to TRBJ1-3; D gene uncertain. The germline V and J ends were trimmed by 2 bases and 3 bases, with 2 bases remaining between them. Germline V gene sequence: CDR1 GTSNPN, CDR2 SVGIG (reference sequence). CDR3 length: 11 amino acids. The CDR3 region is CAWSLGNTIYF. The CDR3 region has the DNA TGTGCCTGGAGTCTTGGAAACACCATATATTTT.

The chain has TRBV28 and TRBJ2-7; the D gene is possibly TRBD1 (6 bases). The CDR3 loop spans 15 amino acids. Germline loops: CDR1 MDHEN, CDR2 SYDVKM. Between the trimmed V and J ends, which lost 4 bases and 3 bases, there was a span of 16 bases. CDR3 loop: CASSYKQGSNYEQYF. DNA of the CDR3: TGTGCCAGCAGTTATAAGCAGGGGTCAAACTACGAGCAGTACTTC.

The CDR3 bases are TGTGCCAGCAGTAGGGACAGGGTGAAAGGCTACACCTTC. Protein product: CASSRDRVKGYTF. The rearrangement links TRBV6-5 to TRBJ1-2; 9 nucleotides agree with TRBD1. V lost 5 bases to trimming and J lost 8 bases; unmatched junction nucleotides: 6. The CDR3 is 13 residues long. In germline, CDR1 is MNHEY, CDR2 SVGAGI.

The rearrangement uses TRBV4-2 and TRBJ1-3; no reliable D call. V gave up 0 bases and J gave up 0 bases, with 12 bases separating them. CDR1 and CDR2 (germline): LGHNA, YNFKEQ. CDR3 length: 17 amino acids. Written as DNA, the CDR3 is TGTGCCAGCAGCCAAGATCAGAGGAGGGACTCTGGAAACACCATATATTTT. Its translation is CASSQDQRRDSGNTIYF.

In this sample, this clone turned up once. The V gene is TRBV27, the J gene TRBJ1-5; D remains ambiguous. Trimming took 3 bases from V and 2 from J, leaving 17 bases between them. Germline V gene data show CDR1 as MNHEY and CDR2 as SMNVEV (reference sequence). This CDR3 comprises 17 residues. The CDR3 sequence is CASSFLRGPEGNQPQHF. The CDR3 DNA is TGTGCCAGCAGTTTTCTAAGAGGTCCCGAGGGCAATCAGCCCCAGCATTTT.

J is TRBJ2-5 and V is TRBV27, with D perhaps matching TRBD1 (5 bases). This CDR3 spans 15 amino acids. Germline CDR1 and CDR2: MNHEY and SMNVEV (reference sequence). V shed 2 bases and J shed 2 bases, with 12 bases lying between them. The CDR3 DNA follows: TGTGCCAGCAGTTTAAGGACATTCGGACAAGAGACCCAGTACTTC. Translated: CASSLRTFGQETQYF.

The V gene is TRBV2, the J gene TRBJ2-1; 7 bases line up with TRBD2. The CDR3 covers 11 residues. Germline CDR1 reads SNHLY; CDR2 reads FYNNEI. V lost 8 bases and J lost 13; bases outside the gene matches: 8. This chain's CDR3 is CASRGEGLQFF. The CDR3 DNA reads TGTGCCAGCCGGGGGGAAGGGCTCCAGTTCTTC.

The V gene is TRBV2, the J gene TRBJ2-3, with 13 bases aligning to TRBD2. This CDR3 has 15 residues. Germline V gives CDR1 SNHLY, CDR2 FYNNEI. V trimming: 6 bases; J trimming: 6 bases; junction bases outside the gene matches: 6. The CDR3 protein is CASRLLAGGWDTQYF. For the CDR3, the DNA is TGTGCCAGCAGACTACTAGCGGGAGGGTGGGATACGCAGTATTTT.

The rearrangement uses TRBV28 and TRBJ2-1; TRBD2 agrees at 11 bases. The CDR3 consists of 17 residues. V shed 1 base, J shed 3 bases, and the junction held 5 bases outside the gene matches. CDR1 is MDHEN, CDR2 SYDVKM, per germline. CDR3 in DNA: TGTGCCAGCAGTTTATACCCTAGCGGGAGGTTCTACAATGAGCAGTTCTTC. Protein: CASSLYPSGRFYNEQFF.

The genes are TRBV27 and TRBJ2-6; D possibly corresponds to TRBD1 (6 bases). The CDR3 is 15 amino acids. Trimming pared 5 bases from V and 1 base from J, leaving 9 bases between. In germline, CDR1 is MNHEY, CDR2 SMNVEV (reference sequence). The CDR3 loop reads CASSLQGSGANVLTF. The DNA for the CDR3 is TGTGCCAGCAGTCTACAGGGTTCTGGGGCCAACGTCCTGACTTTC.

The V gene is TRBV3-1 (or the pseudogene TRBV3-2), the J gene TRBJ2-7; a weak D match, TRBD1 (6 bases). V was clipped by 4 bases and J by 0 bases, with 10 bases between them. This CDR3 has 14 residues. In germline, CDR1 is LGHDT, CDR2 YNNKEL (reference sequence). This CDR3 is CASSPRDTSYEQYF. In nucleotides, the CDR3 is TGTGCCAGCAGCCCCCGGGACACCTCCTACGAGCAGTACTTC.

This rearrangement joins TRBV7-3 to TRBJ2-1; 9 bases are a match to TRBD2. V gave up 5 bases and J gave up 4 bases; unmatched junction bases: 6. The CDR3 totals 15 residues. Germline V gene data show CDR1 as SGHTA and CDR2 as FQGTGA. The CDR3 protein is CASSRGTSPYNEQFF. The CDR3 nucleotides read TGTGCCAGCAGCCGAGGGACTAGCCCTTACAATGAGCAGTTCTTC.

The chain carries TRBV29-1 and TRBJ1-5, with D possibly matching TRBD1 (5 bases). CDR1 is SQVTM, CDR2 ANQGSEA, per germline. Trimming took off 4 bases at V and 7 bases at J, with 11 bases between the two ends. CDR3 size: 12 residues. The CDR3, as DNA: TGCAGCGTTGGGGGGGAGGGCCAGCCCCAGCATTTT. This sequence encodes CSVGGEGQPQHF.

This chain uses TRBV7-9 with TRBJ1-4; D call uncertain. CDR1 and CDR2 (germline): SEHNR, FQNEAQ (reference sequence). The length of the CDR3 is 11 residues. V lost 5 bases and J 12 bases, leaving 10 bases between the germline ends. The CDR3 loop reads CASSIGRELFF. The CDR3 DNA reads as TGTGCCAGCAGCATAGGACGGGAACTGTTTTTT.

The chain couples TRBV4-1 to TRBJ1-3; tentatively, D is TRBD1 (6 bases). The CDR3 covers 19 residues. The germline V gene encodes CDR1 MGHRA and CDR2 YSYEKL. V dropped 1 base and J dropped 0 bases, with 19 bases sitting between them. The CDR3 region has the DNA TGCGCCAGCAGCCAAGGACAGGATTATTCTAGGGCCTCTGGAAACACCATATATTTT. Translating it yields CASSQGQDYSRASGNTIYF.

In its sample, this clone was seen once. The chain links TRBV5-5 to TRBJ2-3; possible D gene TRBD2, 5 bases. The germline V gene has CDR1 SGHKS and CDR2 YYEKEE (reference sequence). The length of the CDR3 is 14 residues. V was trimmed by 4 bases and J by 3 bases, leaving 12 bases between them. The CDR3 DNA reads as TGTGCCAGCAGCCGAGGGAGTACAACAGATACGCAGTATTTT. This encodes CASSRGSTTDTQYF.

The V gene is TRBV7-9, the J gene TRBJ1-4; 8 bases are a match to TRBD1. The V and J ends lost 1 base and 4 bases, in that order; junction bases with no gene match: 2. From germline, CDR1 is SEHNR and CDR2 FQNEAQ (reference sequence). The CDR3 consists of 15 residues. DNA of the CDR3: TGTGCCAGCAGCTTAGTTACAGGGGGTAATGAAAAACTGTTTTTT. As protein: CASSLVTGGNEKLFF.

CDR3 sequence: CASSEAGGDEQFF. Here the CDR3 DNA reads TGTGCCAGCAGTGAAGCGGGGGGGGATGAGCAGTTCTTC. The gene calls are TRBV2 and TRBJ2-1; TRBD2 agrees at 7 bases. The germline gives CDR1 SNHLY, CDR2 FYNNEI. The CDR3 length is 13 residues. V lost 0 bases, J lost 8 bases, and 1 base stayed unmatched. The complete variable domain, with remaining parts taken from reference TRBV2 and TRBJ2-1, reads EPEVTQTPSHQVTQMGQEVILRCVPISNHLYFYWYRQILGQKVEFLVSFYNNEISEKSEIFDDQFSVERPDGSNFTLKIRSTKLEDSAMYFCASSEAGGDEQFFGPGTRLTVL.

V gene TRBV20-1 combines with J gene TRBJ2-7; 7 nucleotides line up with TRBD1. The CDR3 has 11 residues. CDR1 is DFQATT and CDR2 is SNEGSKA in the germline V gene (reference sequence). The chain's CDR3 is CSSGQDYEQYF. CDR3 DNA sequence: TGCAGCAGTGGACAGGACTACGAGCAGTACTTC.

CDR3 bases: TGTGCCAGCAGCGCAGGGGGAAGCTCCTATAATTCACCCCTCCACTTT. It encodes CASSAGGSSYNSPLHF. The chain links TRBV9 to TRBJ1-6; TRBD1 aligns across 7 bases. Germline CDR1 reads SGDLS; CDR2 reads YYNGEE. The CDR3 is made up of 16 amino acids. V trimming: 3 bases; J trimming: 0 bases; junction bases outside the gene matches: 3.

This chain joins TRBV7-9 and TRBJ2-1, with a tentative D call TRBD2 (6 bases). This CDR3 region has 14 residues. In germline, CDR1 is SEHNR, CDR2 FQNEAQ (reference sequence). Trimming left V 5 bases short and J 4 bases short, with 12 bases between. The CDR3 reads CASSQPGGYNEQFF. The DNA for the CDR3 is TGTGCCAGCAGCCAACCTGGGGGGTACAATGAGCAGTTCTTC.

The genes are TRBV7-6 and TRBJ2-2; possible D gene TRBD2, 5 bases. The CDR3 totals 15 residues. V gave up 1 base and J gave up 4 bases, with 10 bases separating them. Germline V CDR1 and CDR2: SGHVS, FNYEAQ. CDR3 sequence reads: CASSLVGVGTGELFF. CDR3 in DNA: TGTGCCAGCAGCTTAGTCGGGGTGGGCACCGGGGAGCTGTTTTTT. The variable domain in full, with the rest retrieved from reference TRBV7-6 and TRBJ2-2, is GAGVSQSPRYKVTKRGQDVALRCDPISGHVSLYWYRQALGQGPEFLTYFNYEAQQDKSGLPNDRFSAERPEGSISTLTIQRTEQRDSAMYRCASSLVGVGTGELFFGEGSRLTVL.